What follows are 23 T cell receptor beta chains derived from one specimen sequenced in a study of OX40 agonist ivuxolimab in advanced cancers. Assay: immunoSEQ multiplex PCR; the TCRdb copy retains only in-frame clones and omits some. The sample holds several thousand clones; roughly nine tenths are singletons and the top ten take 16%. The specimen comprised CD4+ or CD8+ T cells sorted from blood, sampled in a trial of the OX40 agonist ivuxolimab. The origin of the receptors is an adult with an advanced solid tumor such as melanoma, head and neck, liver or kidney cancer.

The gene calls are TRBV5-8 and TRBJ2-4; D gene ambiguous. Germline values: CDR1 SGHTS, CDR2 YDEGEE. The CDR3 loop spans 13 amino acids. V gave up 2 bases and J gave up 0 bases, with 3 bases separating them. CDR3 sequence: CASSLIAKNIQYF. CDR3 DNA sequence: TGTGCCAGCAGCTTAATAGCCAAAAACATTCAGTACTTC. Together with reference TRBV5-8 and TRBJ2-4, the CDR3 gives the full variable domain: EAGVTQSPTHLIKTRGQQATLRCSPISGHTSVYWYQQALGLGLQFLLWYDEGEERNRGNFPPRFSGRQFPNYSSELNVNALELEDSALYLCASSLIAKNIQYFGAGTRLSVL.

This chain connects TRBV16 to TRBJ1-2; D gene unclear. Germline CDR1 is KGHSY and CDR2 is FQNENV. CDR3 length: 11 residues. The V end lost 4 bases, the J end lost 8 bases, and 8 bases lay between the germline ends. The CDR3 loop reads CASSPSYGYTF. CDR3 nucleotide sequence: TGTGCCAGCAGCCCTTCGTACGGCTACACCTTC.

About this clone: One end of the junction varies from germline; a read error may be responsible. This sequence joins TRBV28 and TRBJ2-7; D remains ambiguous. The CDR3 is 12 residues long. Germline-derived CDR1 and CDR2 are MDHEN and SYDVKM. CDR3 amino acids: CAGSPLSYEQYF. CDR3 DNA: TGTGCCGGCAGTCCACTATCCTACGAGCAGTACTTC.

As DNA, the CDR3 is TGTGCCAGCAGCCCCCGGGACTCAATTTACGAGCAGTACTTC. It translates to CASSPRDSIYEQYF. The rearrangement links TRBV7-9 to TRBJ2-7; a possible D gene is TRBD2 (6 bases). V shed 5 bases and J shed 4 bases, with 15 bases lying between them. CDR1 is SEHNR, CDR2 FQNEAQ, per germline (reference sequence). The CDR3 is made up of 14 amino acids.

V gene TRBV28 combines with J gene TRBJ2-7; a possible D gene is TRBD2 (6 bases). Germline loops: CDR1 MDHEN, CDR2 SYDVKM. The CDR3 consists of 15 residues. Trimming pared 2 bases from V and 4 bases from J, leaving 15 bases between. As DNA, the CDR3 is TGTGCCAGCAGTTTAACCGGGACTGGGGGATACGAGCAGTACTTC. Protein sequence: CASSLTGTGGYEQYF.

The rearrangement links TRBV7-2 to TRBJ2-3, with a tentative D call TRBD1 (5 bases). CDR1 and CDR2 (germline): SGHTA, FQGNSA. V lost 2 bases, J lost 0 bases, and 15 bases lay in between. This CDR3 comprises 17 residues. CDR3 residues: CASSLNRRGKSTDTQYF. As DNA, the CDR3 is TGTGCCAGCAGCTTAAACCGAAGGGGAAAGAGCACAGATACGCAGTATTTT.

The chain's CDR3 is CASSFPAPEAFF. The CDR3 DNA is TGTGCCAGCAGTTTCCCCGCCCCTGAAGCTTTCTTT. The chain carries TRBV28 and TRBJ1-1; D is unclear. CDR1 is MDHEN and CDR2 is SYDVKM in the germline V gene. This CDR3 region has 12 residues. V dropped 3 bases and J dropped 6 bases, with 8 bases sitting between them.

This clone was picked up one time. The CDR3 nucleotides read TGTGCCATCAGTGAGCTTTCGGAGGGCGGGGAGCTGTTTTTT. It yields the protein CAISELSEGGELFF. The chain employs TRBV10-3 and TRBJ2-2; tentatively, D is TRBD2 (6 bases). V lost 2 bases and J lost 7, with 11 bases in between. Germline values: CDR1 ENHRY, CDR2 SYGVKD. The CDR3 totals 14 residues.

The V gene is TRBV9, the J gene TRBJ2-7; a weak D match, TRBD2 (5 bases). CDR3 length: 14 amino acids. Germline V gene lookup returns CDR1 SGDLS and CDR2 YYNGEE. Between the trimmed V and J ends, which lost 3 bases and 3 bases, there was a span of 13 bases. Here the CDR3 DNA reads TGTGCCAGCAGCGCCTCTGGACTGTTCTACGAGCAGTACTTC. Its protein is CASSASGLFYEQYF.

The chain has TRBV5-1 and TRBJ1-6; 11 nucleotides line up with TRBD1. The V gene's germline CDR1 is SGHRS and CDR2 YFSETQ. CDR3 length: 16 residues. After removal of 4 bases from V and 10 bases from J, the junction contained 10 bases not matched to a gene. For the CDR3, the DNA is TGCGCCAGCAGCCGAACCGGGACAGGGGGTGGATCACCCCTCCACTTT. Translation gives CASSRTGTGGGSPLHF.

The chain combines TRBV14 with TRBJ1-4, with no clear D. Deletions cut 1 base from V and 1 base from J, with 7 bases between. CDR1 SGHDN and CDR2 FVKESK come from the germline V gene. This CDR3 has 15 residues. This chain's CDR3 is CASSQGAVTNEKLFF. The CDR3 region has the DNA TGTGCCAGCAGCCAAGGTGCAGTAACTAATGAAAAACTGTTTTTT.

This clone turned up a few times. CDR3 sequence reads: CASSLTPQGSFYGYTF. The CDR3 coding sequence is TGTGCCAGCAGTTTAACCCCTCAGGGGAGCTTTTATGGCTACACCTTC. The V call is TRBV27, the J call TRBJ1-2; D perhaps matches TRBD1 (6 bases). The CDR3 sequence is 16 residues long. Trimming cost V 2 bases and J 5 bases, with 18 bases left between them. Germline V gene lookup returns CDR1 MNHEY and CDR2 SMNVEV (reference sequence).

The chain combines TRBV4-1 with TRBJ2-7; TRBD2 matches at 8 bases. CDR1 is MGHRA and CDR2 is YSYEKL in the germline V gene. The ends lost 0 bases at V and 3 bases at J; junction bases unmatched: 1. The CDR3 has 14 residues. The CDR3 is CASSQDRGGYEQYF. The CDR3 nucleotides read TGCGCCAGCAGCCAAGACCGGGGGGGCTACGAGCAGTACTTC.

This chain uses TRBV5-4 with TRBJ1-3, with TRBD1 matching over 9 bases. The CDR3 is 16 residues long. Per the germline V gene, CDR1 is SGHNT and CDR2 is YYREEE (reference sequence). V shed 2 bases and J 2 bases; nucleotides not matched to a gene: 5. The CDR3 nucleotides are TGTGCCAGCAGCTTACCGGGACAGGGAACTGGAAACACCATATATTTT. Translating it yields CASSLPGQGTGNTIYF.

The gene calls are TRBV5-6 and TRBJ2-3; D remains ambiguous. The CDR3 runs 14 residues. CDR1 and CDR2 (germline): SGHDT, YYEEEE. The ends were cut back, 0 bases at V and 0 bases at J, with 5 bases in the middle. CDR3: CASSLGGSTDTQYF. Written as DNA, the CDR3 is TGTGCCAGCAGCTTGGGGGGTAGCACAGATACGCAGTATTTT.

This chain joins TRBV13 and TRBJ2-3; TRBD2 agrees at 8 bases. The CDR3 length is 16 residues. The germline V gene has CDR1 PRHDT and CDR2 FYEKMQ (reference sequence). Unmatched junction bases numbered 5, after V lost 2 bases and J lost 1 base. The CDR3 DNA sequence: TGTGCCAGCAGCTTACGGGATAGCGGGGGCACAGATACGCAGTATTTT. It codes for CASSLRDSGGTDTQYF.

The gene calls are TRBV19 and TRBJ1-3; no firm D call. With 8 bases removed from V and 4 bases from J, the gap between germline ends came to 15 bases. CDR3 length equals 14 residues. CDR1 and CDR2 from the germline V gene are LNHDA and SQIVND (reference sequence). This chain's CDR3 is CASASISGGNTIYF. CDR3 DNA sequence: TGTGCCAGTGCTTCTATCTCGGGGGGAAACACCATATATTTT.

V usage is TRBV9 and J usage is TRBJ2-5; 8 bases agree with TRBD2. TRBJ2-7 explains the end of the DNA better; the J call may be wrong. The V gene's germline CDR1 is SGDLS and CDR2 YYNGEE. This CDR3 is 15 amino acids long. In DNA form, the CDR3 reads TGTGCCAGCAGCGTAGGGACTAGCTACTCCTACGAGCAGTACTTC. It codes for CASSVGTSYSYEQYF.

The rearrangement joins TRBV5-6 to TRBJ2-7; D is undetermined. V dropped 4 bases and J dropped 2 bases, with 4 bases sitting between them. The CDR3 has 11 amino acids. Germline-derived CDR1 and CDR2 are SGHDT and YYEEEE. DNA for the CDR3: TGTGCCAGCAGCGCCGCCTACGAGCAGTACTTC. Its translation is CASSAAYEQYF. The entire variable domain, with the rest obtained from reference TRBV5-6 and TRBJ2-7, is as follows: DAGVTQSPTHLIKTRGQQVTLRCSPKSGHDTVSWYQQALGQGPQFIFQYYEEEERQRGNFPDRFSGHQFPNYSSELNVNALLLGDSALYLCASSAAYEQYFGPGTRLTVT.

The chain employs TRBV14 and TRBJ2-1; unclear D gene. V lost 4 bases to trimming and J lost 3 bases, with 7 bases between them. The CDR3 covers 13 residues. The germline gives CDR1 SGHDN, CDR2 FVKESK. CDR3 in DNA: TGTGCCAGCAGCCCAACCTACTACAATGAGCAGTTCTTC. Its protein product is CASSPTYYNEQFF. The full variable domain, its missing parts supplied by reference TRBV14 and TRBJ2-1, is EAGVTQFPSHSVIEKGQTVTLRCDPISGHDNLYWYRRVMGKEIKFLLHFVKESKQDESGMPNNRFLAERTGGTYSTLKVQPAELEDSGVYFCASSPTYYNEQFFGPGTRLTVL.

Here the CDR3 reads CAWALAQNTEAFF. The CDR3 nucleotides are TGTGCCTGGGCCCTGGCGCAGAACACTGAAGCTTTCTTT. The rearrangement joins TRBV30 to TRBJ1-1; D is undetermined. Trimming cost V 5 bases and J 1 base, with 11 bases left between them. The CDR3 extends over 13 amino acids. Germline-derived CDR1 and CDR2 are GTSNPN and SVGIG (reference sequence). Full variable domain (missing parts from reference TRBV30 and TRBJ1-1): SQTIHQWPATLVQPVGSPLSLECTVEGTSNPNLYWYRQAAGRGLQLLFYSVGIGQISSEVPQNLSASRPQDRQFILSSKKLLLSDSGFYLCAWALAQNTEAFFGQGTRLTVV.

The chain carries TRBV2 and TRBJ2-7; D gene ambiguous. Germline assignment: CDR1 SNHLY and CDR2 FYNNEI. Trimming stripped 3 bases from V and 3 bases from J, with 12 bases between. The CDR3 has 14 amino acids. CDR3 nucleotide sequence: TGTGCCAGCAGTGATCAGGCGGTGAGCTACGAGCAGTACTTC. The encoded protein is CASSDQAVSYEQYF.

About this clone: In the same sample, other DNA sequences code for this CDR3. The chain carries TRBV19 and TRBJ1-5; D may be TRBD1 (5 bases). Germline V gives CDR1 LNHDA, CDR2 SQIVND (reference sequence). Trimming left V 2 bases short and J 1 base short, with 6 bases between. The CDR3 has 14 residues. CDR3 region: CASSIRDSNQPQHF. The DNA of the CDR3 is TGTGCCAGTAGTATAAGGGACAGCAATCAGCCCCAGCATTTT.